This is a list of T cell receptor beta chains from one sample in a study of prognosis after radiotherapy for stage I lung cancer. TCRdb re-called the multiplex PCR reads through MiXCR, storing one row per CDR3 protein. The profile covers roughly 13,000 distinct CDR3 sequences, with less than 50% appearing a single time and approximately 30% taken by the ten largest. Sequenced material: PBMCs, taken before or after stereotactic body radiation therapy (not recorded which). Receptors originate from a donor aged 50 or older with non-small cell lung cancer. Each CDR3 is given with its conserved first and last residue. D genes are given only for firm matches. Not every row has a clone size; where given, it reads once, few, many or a size class.

j_gene	d_gene	v_gene	abundance	CDR3nt	CDR3aa
TRBJ1-2	.	TRBV12-3/TRBV12-4	.	TGTGCCAGCACAATACGGGGCCGGGTCTACTATGGCTACACCTTC	CASTIRGRVYYGYTF
TRBJ2-5	TRBD1	TRBV12-5	many	TGTGCTAGTGCACAGGGGAATTTAGAGACCCAGTACTTC	CASAQGNLETQYF
TRBJ2-7	.	TRBV10-2	many	TGCGCCAGCAGTGAGGGCTACGAGCAGTACTTC	CASSEGYEQYF
TRBJ2-3	.	TRBV9	.	TGTGCCAGCAGCGCTGGCGGGTGGGGCGCAGATACGCAGTATTTT	CASSAGGWGADTQYF
TRBJ1-5	.	TRBV19	.	TGTGCCAGTAGTATTGAGTTCAGTCAGCCCCAGCATTTT	CASSIEFSQPQHF
TRBJ1-1	.	TRBV11-2	.	TGTGCCAGCAGCCCATGGGGGGGTAGCACTGAAGCTTTCTTT	CASSPWGGSTEAFF
TRBJ2-3	.	TRBV30	.	TGTGCTTGGAGTAGGGGGACATATACTCAGTATTTT	CAWSRGTYTQYF
TRBJ2-2	.	TRBV12-3/TRBV12-4	.	TGTGCCAGCAGTTCGGACGGGAGAGGGGTAACCGGGGAGCTGTTTTTT	CASSSDGRGVTGELFF
TRBJ2-2	.	TRBV7-8	few	TGTGCCAGCATCTTGTGGCAGGGGAACACCGGGGAGCTGTTTTTT	CASILWQGNTGELFF
TRBJ2-3	.	TRBV20-1	medium-sized	TGCAGTGCTAGAGCGACAAGGGGAGGTGGGGCAGATACGCAGTATTTT	CSARATRGGGADTQYF
TRBJ2-7	TRBD2	TRBV5-1	.	TGCGCCAGCAGCTTCGGACTAGCGTCCTCCTACGAGCAGTACTTC	CASSFGLASSYEQYF